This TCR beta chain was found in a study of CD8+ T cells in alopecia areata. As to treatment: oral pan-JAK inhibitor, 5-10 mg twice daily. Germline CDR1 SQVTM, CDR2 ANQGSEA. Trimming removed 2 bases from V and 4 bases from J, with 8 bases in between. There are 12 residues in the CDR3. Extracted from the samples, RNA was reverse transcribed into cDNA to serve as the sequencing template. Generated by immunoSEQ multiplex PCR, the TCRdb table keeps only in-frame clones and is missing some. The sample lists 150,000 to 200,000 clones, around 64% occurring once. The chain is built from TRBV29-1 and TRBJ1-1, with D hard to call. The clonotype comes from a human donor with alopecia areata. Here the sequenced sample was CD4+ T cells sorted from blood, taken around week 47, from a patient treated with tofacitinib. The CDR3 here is CSVELEGTEAFF. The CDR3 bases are TGCAGCGTTGAATTGGAGGGCACTGAAGCTTTCTTT.